These 19 T cell receptor beta chains share one sample of origin, sequenced in a study of beta chain features in type 1 diabetes. Investigators reverse transcribed all isolated RNA, so they sequenced expressed TCRB transcripts. The assay was immunoSEQ multiplex PCR, and TCRdb's table has in-frame clones only and misses some. This table holds roughly 380,000 clones, around 20% found once. The specimen was naive CD4+ T cells from blood. Receptor source: a woman between 18 and 29 years old in good health.

The chain couples TRBV2 to TRBJ2-7; possible D gene TRBD2, 6 bases. Germline-derived CDR1 and CDR2 are SNHLY and FYNNEI. The CDR3 has 14 residues. V lost 1 base, J lost 7 bases, and 14 bases lay in between. CDR3 region: CASSEGIGGLEQYF. CDR3 DNA sequence: TGTGCCAGCAGTGAAGGTATAGGAGGGTTGGAGCAGTACTTC.

The sample holds a few counts of this clone. The chain joins TRBV11-2 to TRBJ2-3; the D gene is possibly TRBD2 (7 bases). V lost 5 bases and J lost 5, with 20 bases in between. The CDR3 sequence is 16 residues long. Germline-derived CDR1 and CDR2 are SGHAT and FQNNGV. The CDR3 region has the DNA TGTGCCAGCAGCCCCACCCTAGGGGGGGAAGAAGATACGCAGTATTTT. Translating gives CASSPTLGGEEDTQYF.

V and J are TRBV6-5 and TRBJ1-2; 7 bases map to TRBD1. The CDR3 runs 15 residues. Trimming took 0 bases from V and 7 from J; bases not matched to a gene: 8. Germline-derived CDR1 and CDR2 are MNHEY and SVGAGI. This chain's CDR3 is CASSYSVSGGGGYTF. Here the CDR3 DNA reads TGTGCCAGCAGTTACTCAGTGTCAGGGGGTGGTGGCTACACCTTC.

This clone was observed a handful of times. The chain uses TRBV5-1 and TRBJ1-1, with 7 bases matching TRBD1. The CDR3 covers 13 residues. V lost 5 bases and J lost 2; bases outside the gene matches: 3. Germline values: CDR1 SGHRS, CDR2 YFSETQ. CDR3 sequence: CASRRTGNTEAFF. In DNA form, the CDR3 reads TGCGCCAGCAGGCGGACAGGTAACACTGAAGCTTTCTTT.

This clone was detected only a few times. The V gene is TRBV4-2, the J gene TRBJ2-3, with 11 nucleotides matching TRBD2. CDR3 length equals 15 residues. After removal of 3 bases from V and 4 bases from J, the junction contained 3 bases not matched to a gene. The germline gives CDR1 LGHNA, CDR2 YNFKEQ. In DNA form, the CDR3 reads TGTGCCAGCAGCCACCTTAGCGGGAGGGCAGATACGCAGTATTTT. Translated, it gives CASSHLSGRADTQYF.

V is TRBV4-1 and J is TRBJ1-2, with 7 positions matching TRBD1. In germline, CDR1 is MGHRA, CDR2 YSYEKL. This CDR3 has 18 residues. V lost 2 bases and J lost 3; bases outside the gene matches: 15. The DNA of the CDR3 is TGCGCCAGCAGCCAATCTCCTCTCAAGGGGGCGCGAGACTATGGCTACACCTTC. Its translation is CASSQSPLKGARDYGYTF.

This clone was recorded a few times. The gene calls are TRBV4-2 and TRBJ2-5; TRBD2 matches 7 bases. This CDR3 is 14 amino acids long. V lost 4 bases to trimming and J lost 1 base; unmatched junction nucleotides: 3. CDR1 and CDR2 (germline): LGHNA, YNFKEQ. In DNA form, the CDR3 reads TGTGCCAGCAGCCCGCAGCGGGGCCAAGAGACCCAGTACTTC. This gives the protein CASSPQRGQETQYF.

The chain has TRBV30 and TRBJ1-2; D might be TRBD1 (6 bases). Germline CDR1 and CDR2: GTSNPN and SVGIG (reference sequence). The ends were cut back, 4 bases at V and 7 bases at J, with 10 bases in the middle. The CDR3 runs to 11 residues. The CDR3 here is CAWNGGGGYTF. The CDR3 nucleotides are TGTGCCTGGAATGGGGGCGGTGGCTACACCTTC.

The chain recombines TRBV10-3 with TRBJ2-3; D might be TRBD1 (5 bases). The V and J ends lost 6 bases and 3 bases respectively, with 13 bases between them. Germline V lookup: CDR1 ENHRY, CDR2 SYGVKD. The CDR3 runs 14 residues. The CDR3 spells CAIRQGGRTDTQYF. Written as DNA, the CDR3 is TGTGCCATCAGGCAGGGCGGTAGGACAGATACGCAGTATTTT.

This rearrangement joins TRBV5-1 to TRBJ2-1; 13 bases line up with TRBD2. Germline lookup yields CDR1 SGHRS and CDR2 YFSETQ. The CDR3 loop spans 15 amino acids. The V gene end was trimmed by 2 bases and the J gene end by 10 bases; junction bases not matched to a gene: 6. The CDR3: CASSLRLAGGAEQFF. CDR3 in DNA: TGCGCCAGCAGCTTAAGACTAGCGGGGGGTGCGGAGCAGTTCTTC.

This clone was detected a few times. The genes are TRBV6-1 and TRBJ2-3; the match to TRBD2 covers 8 bases. In germline, CDR1 is MNHNS, CDR2 SASEGT. J gave up 2 bases and V 4 bases, and 5 bases lay outside the gene matches. The CDR3 has 15 residues. The CDR3, as DNA: TGTGCCAGCAGTGCGCTAGCGGGCTTCACAGATACGCAGTATTTT. The encoded protein is CASSALAGFTDTQYF.

This clone was found a few times. The V and J genes are TRBV2 and TRBJ1-1, with 8 nucleotides matching TRBD1. The germline V gene has CDR1 SNHLY and CDR2 FYNNEI. The CDR3 loop spans 12 amino acids. V dropped 6 bases and J dropped 11; count of bases not matched to a gene: 8. The CDR3 region has the DNA TGTGCCAGCAGGGACAGGGATGTGGTGGCTTTCTTT. Its protein is CASRDRDVVAFF.

The J gene is TRBJ2-5, the V gene TRBV30; possibly TRBD2 for D (7 bases). Trimming cost V 0 bases and J 5 bases, with 13 bases left between them. Germline lookup yields CDR1 GTSNPN and CDR2 SVGIG (reference sequence). The CDR3 consists of 14 residues. The CDR3 DNA follows: TGTGCCTGGAGTGTAGGGGGGGCCGTTGAGACCCAGTACTTC. This gives the protein CAWSVGGAVETQYF. Complete variable domain (other parts from reference TRBV30 and TRBJ2-5): SQTIHQWPATLVQPVGSPLSLECTVEGTSNPNLYWYRQAAGRGLQLLFYSVGIGQISSEVPQNLSASRPQDRQFILSSKKLLLSDSGFYLCAWSVGGAVETQYFGPGTRLLVL.

This sequence joins TRBV6-1 and TRBJ1-5, with D perhaps matching TRBD1 (6 bases). Germline V CDR1 and CDR2: MNHNS, SASEGT. The CDR3 runs to 15 residues. The germline V and J ends were trimmed by 6 bases and 0 bases, with 12 bases remaining between them. CDR3 region: CASRDTGLSNQPQHF. The CDR3, as DNA: TGTGCCAGCAGGGATACAGGGCTTAGCAATCAGCCCCAGCATTTT.

The chain employs TRBV19 and TRBJ1-2; a weak D match, TRBD1 (5 bases). The CDR3 is made up of 13 amino acids. In germline, CDR1 is LNHDA, CDR2 SQIVND (reference sequence). The V end lost 6 bases, the J end lost 2 bases, and 10 bases lay between the germline ends. CDR3 in DNA: TGTGCCAGTAGAACAGGAGAAAACTATGGCTACACCTTC. This sequence encodes CASRTGENYGYTF.

The V gene is TRBV4-1, the J gene TRBJ2-3, with a tentative D call TRBD1 (5 bases). Trimming removed 4 bases from V and 2 bases from J, with 13 bases in between. The CDR3 consists of 15 residues. Germline CDR1 and CDR2: MGHRA and YSYEKL. As DNA, the CDR3 is TGCGCCAGCAGCCTTCAGCAGGGAACCACAGATACGCAGTATTTT. As protein: CASSLQQGTTDTQYF.

This clone was detected only a few times. The CDR3 loop is CASSLEGGYNEQFF. The CDR3 DNA is TGTGCCAGCAGCTTAGAAGGGGGTTACAATGAGCAGTTCTTC. The chain has TRBV7-2 and TRBJ2-1; tentative D call: TRBD1 (6 bases). Trimming removed 1 base at V and 4 bases at J, with 8 bases between. Per the germline V gene, CDR1 is SGHTA and CDR2 is FQGNSA. This CDR3 has 14 residues.

This chain links TRBV2 with TRBJ2-3, with TRBD1 matching over 10 bases. Germline V gene lookup returns CDR1 SNHLY and CDR2 FYNNEI. This CDR3 has 14 amino acids. With V trimmed by 5 bases and J by 2 bases, 1 base remained unmatched. The CDR3 loop is CASSRQGATDTQYF. The CDR3 nucleotides read TGTGCCAGCAGTCGACAGGGGGCCACAGATACGCAGTATTTT.

This chain uses TRBV7-9 with TRBJ2-2, with 8 bases matching TRBD2. This CDR3 comprises 15 residues. Looked up from germline, CDR1 is SEHNR and CDR2 is FQNEAQ (reference sequence). V was clipped by 1 base and J by 3 bases; unmatched bases: 1. The CDR3 region is CASSLGSGDTGELFF. The CDR3, as DNA: TGTGCCAGCAGCTTAGGTAGCGGGGACACCGGGGAGCTGTTTTTT. Using reference TRBV7-9 and TRBJ2-2 for the parts outside the CDR3, the full variable domain is DTGVSQNPRHKITKRGQNVTFRCDPISEHNRLYWYRQTLGQGPEFLTYFQNEAQLEKSRLLSDRFSAERPKGSFSTLEIQRTEQGDSAMYLCASSLGSGDTGELFFGEGSRLTVL.